This entry describes one T cell receptor beta chain. Its antigen is not identified. These data belong to a study of siplizumab effects on memory and regulatory T cells. The study's findings and limits: Under siplizumab, alloreactive sequences traced to unstimulated CD4+ memory cells were significantly reduced. Solely a minor proportion of alloreactive clones could be assigned to unstimulated subsets.

Germline values: CDR1 SGHNT, CDR2 YENEEA. This CDR3 is 13 amino acids long. The method was immunoSEQ multiplex PCR; TCRdb's version includes in-frame clones alone and lacks a portion of them. The sample has 90,000 to 120,000 clones, roughly 93% seen once. This chain connects TRBV11-3 to TRBJ2-5; D is possibly TRBD1 or TRBD2 (7 bases each). The DNA end lines up better with TRBJ2-7; the J call may be wrong. Material for sequencing was Tregs sorted from blood. The origin of this receptor is a human donor in good health. CDR3 in amino acids: CASSQGGAYEQYF. In DNA form, the CDR3 reads TGTGCCAGCAGCCAGGGGGGGGCCTACGAGCAGTACTTC.